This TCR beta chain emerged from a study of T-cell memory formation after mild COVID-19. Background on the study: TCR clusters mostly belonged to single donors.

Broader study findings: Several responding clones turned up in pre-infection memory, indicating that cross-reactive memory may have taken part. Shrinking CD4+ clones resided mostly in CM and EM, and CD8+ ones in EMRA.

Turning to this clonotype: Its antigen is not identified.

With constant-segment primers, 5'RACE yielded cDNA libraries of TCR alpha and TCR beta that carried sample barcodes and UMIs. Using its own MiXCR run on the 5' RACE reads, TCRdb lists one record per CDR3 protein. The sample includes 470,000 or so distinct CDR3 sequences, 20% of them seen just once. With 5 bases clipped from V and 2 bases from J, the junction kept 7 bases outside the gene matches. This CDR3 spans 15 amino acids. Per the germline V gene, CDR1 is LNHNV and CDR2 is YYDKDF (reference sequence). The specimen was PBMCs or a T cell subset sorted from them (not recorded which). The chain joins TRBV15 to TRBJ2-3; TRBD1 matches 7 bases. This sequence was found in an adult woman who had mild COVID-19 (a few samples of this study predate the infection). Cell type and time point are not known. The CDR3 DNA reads TGTGCCACCAGCTATTGGGACAGCCCCACAGATACGCAGTATTTT. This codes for CATSYWDSPTDTQYF.